This T cell receptor (beta chain) was obtained from a study of somatic mutations in cytotoxic T cells in rheumatoid arthritis. Study-level results: Of the expanded CD8+ clones, the antigen targets were not known.

Using immunoSEQ multiplex PCR, the repertoire was profiled, and TCRdb retains in-frame clones only, with some absent. The sample lists approximately 13,000 clones, 70% to 80% occurring once. Comments on this clone: What it binds is not known.

The sequence was obtained from a woman between 40 and 50 years old in good health. Sequenced: CD8+ T cells sorted from blood.

The CDR3 DNA reads TGCGCCAGCAGTGAGTCGACCCTACAGGGGGCTTATGGCTACACCTTC. It yields the protein CASSESTLQGAYGYTF. The rearrangement links TRBV10-1 to TRBJ1-2, with 9 bases matching TRBD1. Germline V CDR1 and CDR2: WNHNN, SYGVQD (reference sequence). The CDR3 consists of 16 residues. J lost 5 bases, V lost 0 bases, and 7 bases had no gene match.